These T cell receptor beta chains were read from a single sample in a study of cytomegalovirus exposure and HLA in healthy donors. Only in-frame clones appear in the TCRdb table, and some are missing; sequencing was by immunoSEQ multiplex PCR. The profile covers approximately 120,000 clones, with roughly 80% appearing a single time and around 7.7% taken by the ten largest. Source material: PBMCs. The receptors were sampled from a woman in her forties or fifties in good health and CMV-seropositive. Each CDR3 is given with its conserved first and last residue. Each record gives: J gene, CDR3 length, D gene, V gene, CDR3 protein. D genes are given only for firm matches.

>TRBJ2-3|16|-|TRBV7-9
CASSSYREGGTDTQYF
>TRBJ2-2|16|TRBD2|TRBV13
CASSLRRGVNTGELFF
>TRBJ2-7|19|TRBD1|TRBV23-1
CASSQSGDRFIRPNYEQYF
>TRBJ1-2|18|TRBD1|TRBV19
CASSTPRDSLYTDYGYTF
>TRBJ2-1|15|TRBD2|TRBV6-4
CASSETKRGGGEQFF
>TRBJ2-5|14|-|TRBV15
CATSGSGGEETQYF
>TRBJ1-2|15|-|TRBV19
CASSGGPGHSYGYTF
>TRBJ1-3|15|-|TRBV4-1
CASSQVGGSGNTIYF
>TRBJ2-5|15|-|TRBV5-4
CASSPKTGGPETQYF
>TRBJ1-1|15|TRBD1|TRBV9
CASNPGQGGSAEAFF
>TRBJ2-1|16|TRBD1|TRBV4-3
CASSPHPGTGVVEQFF
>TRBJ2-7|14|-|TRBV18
CASSPPTPLYEQYF
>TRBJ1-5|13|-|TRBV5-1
CASSLDRNQPQHF
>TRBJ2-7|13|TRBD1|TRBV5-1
CASADRTSREQYF
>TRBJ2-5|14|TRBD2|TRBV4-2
CASNQRGGRETQYF
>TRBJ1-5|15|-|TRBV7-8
CASSYRGGAGQPQHF